This is a list of T cell receptor beta chains from one sample in a study of T cell responses to AZD1222 COVID-19 vaccine. Only in-frame clones appear in the TCRdb table, and some are missing; sequencing was by immunoSEQ multiplex PCR. The data contain some 190,000 clones, around 88% of them singletons. The sequencing used peripheral blood, collected on day 0 of AZD1222 vaccination. These receptors were taken from an adult in good health. CDR3s include the opening cysteine and the closing phenylalanine or tryptophan. Fields, in order: J gene, D gene, clone size, V gene, CDR3 protein, CDR3 DNA. A D gene is named only where the DNA matches it firmly. The listing skips clone size in some rows; elsewhere it reads once, few, many or a size class.

TRBJ1-2 NA NA TRBV6-5 CASSYNGNYGYTF TGTGCCAGCAGTTATAATGGAAACTATGGCTACACCTTC
TRBJ1-5 NA NA TRBV7-9 CASSLGSGFQPQHF TGTGCCAGCAGCTTAGGGTCGGGATTTCAGCCCCAGCATTTT
TRBJ1-1 TRBD1 NA TRBV28 CASSFARGRLMNTEAFF TGTGCCAGCAGTTTTGCAAGGGGGCGCCTCATGAACACTGAAGCTTTCTTT
TRBJ2-1 TRBD2 NA TRBV7-2 CASSLGAGESYNEQFF TGTGCCAGCAGCTTAGGAGCGGGAGAATCCTACAATGAGCAGTTCTTC
TRBJ1-6 NA NA TRBV5-4 CASSPGVDNSPLHF TGTGCCAGCAGCCCCGGGGTTGATAATTCACCCCTCCACTTT
TRBJ2-3 NA NA TRBV9 CASSGNTYGDTQYF TGTGCCAGCAGCGGCAACACATACGGAGATACGCAGTATTTT
TRBJ2-2 TRBD2 NA TRBV9 CASLSGGSTGELFF TGTGCCAGCCTTAGCGGGGGGTCCACCGGGGAGCTGTTTTTT
TRBJ1-5 NA NA TRBV19 CASSTSRASSNQPQHF TGTGCCAGTAGTACTTCCAGGGCTTCCAGCAATCAGCCCCAGCATTTT
TRBJ1-1 NA once TRBV25-1 CASSEQTNTEAFF TGTGCCAGCAGTGAACAGACCAACACTGAAGCTTTCTTT
TRBJ1-1 TRBD1 NA TRBV28 CASRISGPGGKNTEAFF TGTGCCAGCAGAATTTCGGGGCCAGGGGGGAAGAACACTGAAGCTTTCTTT
TRBJ2-7 NA once TRBV10-2 CAGLMSGGEQYF TGCGCCGGGTTGATGAGTGGGGGCGAGCAGTACTTC